These T cell receptor beta chains were read from a single sample in a study of blood T cells in healthy people across ages. TCRdb re-called the 5' RACE reads with MiXCR, one entry per CDR3 protein. The sample holds 450,000 to 700,000 distinct CDR3 sequences, approximately 30% seen once. Sequencing used blood. The origin of the receptors is a woman in her 70s in good health. CDR3s include the opening cysteine and the closing phenylalanine or tryptophan. D genes are given only for firm matches. Clone size is given for some rows only: seen once, a few or many times, or a class if the clone is expanded.

V	D	J	size	DNA	CDR3
TRBV20-1	NA	TRBJ1-3	NA	TGCAGTGCTCCGGAGAAGGTCTCTGGAAACACCATATATTTT	CSAPEKVSGNTIYF
TRBV3-1	NA	TRBJ2-3	few	TGTGCCAGCAGCCAAGTATACGATACGCAGTATTTT	CASSQVYDTQYF
TRBV11-3	NA	TRBJ1-2	NA	TGTGCCAGCACCAAGGCCGGGTATGGCTACACCTTC	CASTKAGYGYTF
TRBV5-6	NA	TRBJ1-1	few	TGTGCCAGCAGCTTGACGTGGCGGAACACTGAAGCTTTCTTT	CASSLTWRNTEAFF
TRBV5-1	NA	TRBJ1-2	NA	TGCGCCAGCAGATCGAGCTATGGCTACACCTTC	CASRSSYGYTF
TRBV10-3	TRBD2	TRBJ2-5	few	TGTGCCATCAGGGACCCGGGACTAGCGGGAGAGACCCAGTACTTC	CAIRDPGLAGETQYF
TRBV20-1	NA	TRBJ2-6	few	TGCAGTGCTAGCAGTTTGACGGGGGCAGCGGCTGGGGCCAACGTCCTGACTTTC	CSASSLTGAAAGANVLTF
TRBV3-1	NA	TRBJ2-7	few	TGTGCCAGCAGCCAAGCCCCCCCCTACGAGCAGTACTTC	CASSQAPPYEQYF
TRBV29-1	NA	TRBJ1-1	NA	TGCAGCGTTGTGGGCGGGAACACTGAAGCTTTCTTT	CSVVGGNTEAFF
TRBV12-5	NA	TRBJ1-1	NA	TGTGCTAGTGGTTTGGTCTTGGGAGAAGCTTTCTTT	CASGLVLGEAFF
TRBV3-1	NA	TRBJ1-3	NA	TGTGCCAGCAGCCAATTCGACGGAAACACCATATATTTT	CASSQFDGNTIYF
TRBV7-9	NA	TRBJ2-5	few	TGTGCCAGCAGCTTAGGGAGTGATGCGGAGACCCAGTACTTC	CASSLGSDAETQYF
TRBV29-1	NA	TRBJ2-5	few	TGCAGCGTTGACTTGGCTCGGGAGACCCAGTACTTC	CSVDLARETQYF
TRBV18	TRBD2	TRBJ2-7	few	TGTGCCAGCTCACCAAGGACTAGCGGGGGTGTCGCCTACGAGCAGTACTTC	CASSPRTSGGVAYEQYF
TRBV7-2	NA	TRBJ2-7	NA	TGTGCCAGCAGCTTAGGCCCGCGGGTCTCCGAGCAGTACTTC	CASSLGPRVSEQYF
TRBV7-2	TRBD1	TRBJ2-5	NA	TGTGCCAGCAGCTTAGGGACAGGGGTCGTGACCCAGTACTTC	CASSLGTGVVTQYF
TRBV3-1	TRBD1	TRBJ2-2	NA	TGTGCCAGCAGCCCACGACAGGGCGGCACCGAGGAGCTGTTTTTT	CASSPRQGGTEELFF
TRBV12-3/TRBV12-4	TRBD1	TRBJ2-7	few	TGTGCCAGCGGTTTGGTACAGGGGAACGAGCAGTACTTC	CASGLVQGNEQYF
TRBV6-5	NA	TRBJ2-7	few	TGTGCCAGCAGACCCGGACCCTCCTACGAGCAGTACTTC	CASRPGPSYEQYF
TRBV6-2/TRBV6-3	TRBD2	TRBJ2-5	NA	TGTGCCAGCCTGGGAATCGGGGGGGCCGAAGAGACCCAGTACTTC	CASLGIGGAEETQYF
TRBV11-3	TRBD2	TRBJ2-3	NA	TGTGCCTGCAGCAAGGGACTAGCGCCGAGCACAGATACGCAGTATTTT	CACSKGLAPSTDTQYF
TRBV25-1	NA	TRBJ2-3	NA	TGTGCCAGCAGTGAAAGCCTAGGGGGTGTAAGCACAGATACGCAGTATTTT	CASSESLGGVSTDTQYF
TRBV20-1	NA	TRBJ2-1	NA	TGCAGTGCTAGATTGGAAACTAGTTTCTCCTACAATGAGCAGTTCTTC	CSARLETSFSYNEQFF
TRBV12-5	NA	TRBJ1-4	NA	TGTGCTAGTGGTTCCAGGGCTACAACTAATGAAAAACTGTTTTTT	CASGSRATTNEKLFF
TRBV7-2	NA	TRBJ1-4	NA	TGTGCCAGCAGCTCCGGTGCGCGCTTGGGACGCGAAAAACTGTTTTTT	CASSSGARLGREKLFF
TRBV7-9	NA	TRBJ2-5	NA	TGTGCCAGCAGCTTAGAGCAGGGAATGGAGACCCAGTACTTC	CASSLEQGMETQYF
TRBV20-1	NA	TRBJ2-1	NA	TGCAGTGCTATCTCCGGGGGCCTGGACAATGAGCAGTTCTTC	CSAISGGLDNEQFF
TRBV7-3	NA	TRBJ2-2	few	TGTGCCAGCAGCTTAAGCGGGGGCCGCACCGGGGAGCTGTTTTTT	CASSLSGGRTGELFF
TRBV9	TRBD2	TRBJ2-3	few	TGTGCCAGCAGCGTATCGCTAGCGGGGGCACTCACAGATACGCAGTATTTT	CASSVSLAGALTDTQYF
TRBV2	NA	TRBJ2-2	NA	TGTGCCAGCAGAGAAAAGACTAGTACCACCGGGGAGCTGTTTTTT	CASREKTSTTGELFF
TRBV29-1	NA	TRBJ2-7	NA	TGCAGCGTTAACCTCCGGGGCACGGATTCCTACGAGCAGTACTTC	CSVNLRGTDSYEQYF
TRBV7-9	NA	TRBJ1-2	few	TGTGCCAGCAGCTTGGGCCCTAACTATGGCTACACCTTC	CASSLGPNYGYTF
TRBV6-1	NA	TRBJ1-1	NA	TGTGCCAGCAGTCCCTACTACGATCCGGGACACCGGAGTTTGGGAGCTTTCTTT	CASSPYYDPGHRSLGAFF
TRBV20-1	TRBD2	TRBJ2-3	many	TGCAGTGCTAGTGGCGGGAGCCCAGATACGCAGTATTTT	CSASGGSPDTQYF
TRBV20-1	NA	TRBJ2-3	NA	TGCAGTGCTAGGGACAGTAGCACAGATACGCAGTATTTT	CSARDSSTDTQYF
TRBV7-2	NA	TRBJ1-1	few	TGTGCCAGCAGCCCGATAACAGGATCCACTGAAGCTTTCTTT	CASSPITGSTEAFF
TRBV6-2/TRBV6-3	TRBD1	TRBJ2-2	NA	TGTGCCAGCACCGGGACAGGGTTAACCGGGGAGCTGTTTTTT	CASTGTGLTGELFF
TRBV29-1	NA	TRBJ2-7	many	TGCAGCGTTGAAGGGGCATCAGGGGTGTCGGGGGAGCAGTACTTC	CSVEGASGVSGEQYF
TRBV14	NA	TRBJ1-1	NA	TGTGCCAGCAGCCGGAGTACATTCACTGAAGCTTTCTTT	CASSRSTFTEAFF
TRBV20-1	TRBD1	TRBJ2-5	once	TGCAGTGCTAGATCTCAGAGGGGGCTAGGAAGGGAGACCCAGTACTTC	CSARSQRGLGRETQYF
TRBV6-1	NA	TRBJ2-1	few	TGTGCCAGCATGATGGATGTCAAGCGTGAGCAGTTCTTC	CASMMDVKREQFF
TRBV6-1	NA	TRBJ2-7	few	TGTGCCAGCAGAGTGGGACCCATAGAATTCGAGCAGTACTTC	CASRVGPIEFEQYF
TRBV6-6	NA	TRBJ2-1	NA	TGTGCCGGGGGTTCAAACAATGAGCAGTTCTTC	CAGGSNNEQFF
TRBV5-1	NA	TRBJ2-5	NA	TGCGCCAGCAGCTTGGCCCCGATGGGAGAGCAGTACTTC	CASSLAPMGEQYF
TRBV4-3	TRBD2	TRBJ2-5	few	TGCGCCAAAATCGACGGGGGGATGTACCAAGAGACCCAGTACTTC	CAKIDGGMYQETQYF
TRBV24-1	TRBD1	TRBJ2-4	few	TGTGCCGCCAGTGACGGGACAGGGGGAAGCATTCAGTACTTC	CAASDGTGGSIQYF
TRBV7-2	NA	TRBJ2-7	NA	TGTGCCAGTAAAATCGAGATTGCAGGGACCCACGAGCAGTACTTC	CASKIEIAGTHEQYF
TRBV6-4	NA	TRBJ1-1	NA	TGTGCCAGCAGTGGATTGGGACCTCCGGGCACTGAAGCTTTCTTT	CASSGLGPPGTEAFF
TRBV7-9	NA	TRBJ1-1	few	TGTGCCAGCAGCTTAGCGCGCTGGGGGACTGAAGCTTTCTTT	CASSLARWGTEAFF
TRBV7-9	NA	TRBJ2-5	NA	TGTGCCAGCAGCAAAGGGGCAGGCCAAAGGGCGTGGGAGACCCAGTACTTC	CASSKGAGQRAWETQYF
TRBV5-1	NA	TRBJ2-7	few	TGCGCCAGCAGGACAGGTAGCTCCTACGAGCAGTACTTC	CASRTGSSYEQYF
TRBV4-2	TRBD2	TRBJ2-4	NA	TGTGCCAGCAGCCACGCCTCTAGCGGGGGATGGGCCGAAGCCAAAAACATTCAGTACTTC	CASSHASSGGWAEAKNIQYF
TRBV15	NA	TRBJ1-1	few	TGTGCCACCAGCAGATCCAGGAACACTGAAGCTTTCTTT	CATSRSRNTEAFF